A selection of T cell receptor beta chains follows, all from one sample in a study of shared clonotypes between healthy human individuals. Profiled with immunoSEQ multiplex PCR; TCRdb holds only in-frame clones, not every one. Among millions of clones, 80% to 95% were seen once, and the ten largest hold 0.39%. Sequencing was carried out using naive CD4+ T cells from PBMCs. The receptors stem from a man between 18 and 35 years old in good health. Some clones in this sample may be carry-over from other donors' samples. Each CDR3 is given with its conserved first and last residue. The D gene is left open where the match is weak. The size entry is marked missing in some rows and otherwise reads once, few, many or a size class.

>NA|TRBJ2-5|TRBV28|NA
CASSPMGGIETQYF
TGTGCCAGCAGTCCCATGGGGGGAATAGAGACCCAGTACTTC
>NA|TRBJ2-1|TRBV7-2|NA
CASSLDGGQRNEQFF
TGTGCCAGCAGCTTAGACGGGGGTCAGCGCAATGAGCAGTTCTTC
>NA|TRBJ2-5|TRBV18|NA
CASSQDAQETQYF
TGTGCCAGCTCACAGGACGCCCAAGAGACCCAGTACTTC
>NA|TRBJ2-2|TRBV30|TRBD2
CAWSDGLGGVVGELFF
TGTGCCTGGAGTGATGGTTTGGGAGGGGTGGTCGGGGAGCTGTTTTTT
>once|TRBJ2-7|TRBV7-7|TRBD2
CASSPFPSGRAGRTYEQYF
TGTGCCAGCAGCCCCTTCCCGAGCGGGAGGGCCGGTCGGACCTACGAGCAGTACTTC
>NA|TRBJ2-4|TRBV9|NA
CASSPRAAKNIQYF
TGTGCCAGCAGCCCCAGGGCAGCCAAAAACATTCAGTACTTC
>once|TRBJ2-3|TRBV29-1|TRBD1
CSLRGLSTDTQYF
TGCAGCCTGAGGGGGCTTTCCACAGATACGCAGTATTTT
>NA|TRBJ2-7|TRBV28|NA
CASSSRYEQYF
TGTGCCAGCAGCTCACGGTACGAGCAGTACTTC
>NA|TRBJ2-2|TRBV19|NA
CASSKPANTGELFF
TGTGCCAGTAGTAAACCAGCGAACACCGGGGAGCTGTTTTTT
>NA|TRBJ2-7|TRBV27|NA
CASSRQARDEQYF
TGTGCCAGCAGCAGACAAGCAAGGGACGAGCAGTACTTC
>NA|TRBJ2-3|TRBV30|NA
CAWSRDTQYF
TGTGCCTGGAGCAGAGATACGCAGTATTTT
>NA|TRBJ1-1|TRBV18|TRBD1
CASSPLVGGRGTEAFF
TGTGCCAGCTCACCGTTAGTAGGGGGCAGAGGGACTGAAGCTTTCTTT
>NA|TRBJ1-5|TRBV18|NA
CASSPSYQDQPQHF
TGTGCCAGCTCACCAAGTTACCAAGACCAGCCCCAGCATTTT
>NA|TRBJ1-4|TRBV28|NA
CASRPAARRLVNEKLFF
TGTGCCAGCAGACCTGCAGCCAGAAGACTGGTTAATGAAAAACTGTTTTTT
>NA|TRBJ2-2|TRBV5-3|NA
CARSLATGAAPANTGELFF
TGTGCCAGAAGCTTGGCAACCGGGGCCGCGCCCGCGAACACCGGGGAGCTGTTTTTT
>once|TRBJ2-3|TRBV28|NA
CASSFAGTRGTDTQYF
TGTGCCAGCAGTTTCGCAGGTACCAGGGGCACAGATACGCAGTATTTT
>NA|TRBJ1-5|TRBV9|NA
CASSADPGNNQPQHF
TGTGCCAGCAGCGCAGATCCGGGGAACAATCAGCCCCAGCATTTT
>NA|TRBJ2-3|TRBV5-4|TRBD2
CASVGREGNTDTQYF
TGTGCCAGCGTGGGACGGGAGGGCAACACAGATACGCAGTATTTT
>NA|TRBJ2-7|TRBV7-9|NA
CASSFEGVTGEQYF
TGTGCCAGCAGCTTTGAAGGGGTTACGGGCGAGCAGTACTTC
>NA|TRBJ2-1|TRBV4-1|TRBD1
CASSQGQFNEQFF
TGCGCCAGCAGCCAGGGACAGTTCAATGAGCAGTTCTTC
>NA|TRBJ1-1|TRBV7-3|NA
CASSLQTGRAFF
TGTGCCAGCAGCTTACAGACAGGTCGAGCTTTCTTT
>NA|TRBJ2-7|TRBV4-2|TRBD2
CASSQAGLAAPWEQYF
TGTGCCAGCAGCCAAGCCGGACTAGCGGCGCCCTGGGAGCAGTACTTC
>NA|TRBJ2-1|TRBV18|NA
CASSPSGSYNEQFF
TGTGCCAGCTCACCCAGCGGCTCCTACAATGAGCAGTTCTTC
>NA|TRBJ2-7|TRBV28|NA
CASRTDGYEQYF
TGTGCCAGCAGGACCGACGGTTACGAGCAGTACTTC